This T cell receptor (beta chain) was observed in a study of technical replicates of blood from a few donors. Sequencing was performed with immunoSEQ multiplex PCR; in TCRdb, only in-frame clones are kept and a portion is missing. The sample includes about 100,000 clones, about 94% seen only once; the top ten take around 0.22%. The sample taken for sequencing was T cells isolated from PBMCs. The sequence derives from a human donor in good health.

CDR3 sequence (DNA): TGTGCCAGCAGCTTAGCGCTGGGACTTCACAATGAGCAGTTCTTC. Its translation: CASSLALGLHNEQFF. The J gene is TRBJ2-1, the V gene TRBV7-2, with a tentative D call TRBD2 (6 bases). Trimming took off 0 bases at V and 5 bases at J, with 11 bases between the two ends. The CDR3 is 15 amino acids. Looked up from germline, CDR1 is SGHTA and CDR2 is FQGNSA.